The text below deals with one T cell receptor beta chain. It lacks a known antigen. No clone much larger than this one lies a single base away; base qualities are absent. Trimming removed 4 bases from V and 0 bases from J, leaving 8 bases between the germline ends. The germline V gene specifies MNHEY as CDR1 and SVGAGI as CDR2. There are 14 amino acids in the CDR3, from cysteine to phenylalanine inclusive. CDR3 DNA is the only sequence kept; it has 42 bases, read in frame from the first base. This specimen's time point label, interpreted: cells obtained before transplantation from donor or recipient. CD3+CD4+ and CD3+CD8+ populations were FACS-sorted from unstimulated pre-transplant donor and recipient cells taken from spleen or lymph nodes. The record originates from a study of graft-versus-host responses after intestinal transplantation (dated by TCRdb to about 2021). In the study overall: The transplants that recipients got were multivisceral, liver-intestinal, or isolated intestinal. Anti-thymocyte globulin induction was given to all recipients, followed by maintenance tacrolimus and steroids for about 3 years. After intestinal transplantation, graft-versus-host and host-versus-graft alloreactive T cell clones in the graft, circulation and bone marrow were tracked using bulk TCR-beta CDR3 sequencing. To identify alloreactive clones, pre-transplant mixed lymphocyte reaction products were sequenced and compared with unstimulated pre-transplant donor and recipient T cells. The cohort enrolled roughly 25 intestinal transplant recipients including one retransplant, and 3 patients lacking pretransplant specimens were excluded. Donor T cell macrochimerism was defined as a peak of at least 4% donor T cells among recipient peripheral blood mononuclear cells. Instead of going to the commercial service, samples from a few later patients were sequenced in-house on an Illumina MiSeq and processed with MiXCR. Findings and caveats that apply to the study as a whole: In patients with donor T cell macrochimerism, the allografts had high GvH to HvG T cell clonal ratios. GvH clones were found in recipient bone marrow, and some of the GvH clones appeared earlier in ileal mucosa or blood, which is consistent with an intestinal mucosal origin. Conclusions were limited by the relatively low number and heterogeneity of intestinal transplant patients. Peak levels of circulating GvH clones were associated with declines in HvG clones early after transplant.

The library relied on the immunoSEQ multiplex PCR assay. For most patients, genomic DNA was isolated with the Qiagen DNeasy Blood and Tissue Kit and sent frozen to Adaptive Biotechnologies for TCR sequencing. For most patients, high-throughput TCR-beta CDR3 sequencing of genomic DNA was performed by Adaptive Biotechnologies. The paper's data handling went like this. TCR sequencing data were retrieved from Adaptive's ImmunoSEQ software for about 17 patients, whereas three other patients were processed with MiXCR and VDJtools. CD4 versus CD8 sorting errors were corrected by removing sequences found in both subsets at a frequency ratio below 5:1. Because the origin of CDR3 nucleotide sequences shared between donor and recipient could not be assigned, those sequences were removed. Alloreactive clones required at least 2-fold expansion over unstimulated cells and minimum CFSE-low frequency of 0.002% (template counts) or 0.001% (read counts). Clones detected in sequenced pre-transplant spleen, lymph node, or MLR CFSE-low populations of the donor or recipient were defined as mappable. Cumulative frequency of alloreactive clones was calculated as a percentage of all sequences weighted by copy number. TCRdb re-hosts the immuneACCESS table, in-frame sequences only. Its copies lack some clones; in the studies checked, an unresolved V gene accounts for under half of them, and the cause for the rest is not known. V, J and clone size were drawn from that table, and D and trimming were deduced from the DNA. Present in this sample are 39,000 or so clones, approximately 93% of which were seen just once. Jointly, the top ten make up about 19% of the sample.

The material sequenced was unstimulated CD8+ T cells sorted from spleen or lymph node cells, taken before transplant. The clonotype originates from a human donor who was the organ donor for an intestinal transplant. The chain is made from TRBV6-5 and TRBJ2-3; the D gene is tentatively TRBD1 or TRBD2, each matching 5 bases. In nucleotide form, the sequence is TGTGCCAGCAGTTGGGACGTTAGCACAGATACGCAGTATTTT. Its coded protein is CASSWDVSTDTQYF.